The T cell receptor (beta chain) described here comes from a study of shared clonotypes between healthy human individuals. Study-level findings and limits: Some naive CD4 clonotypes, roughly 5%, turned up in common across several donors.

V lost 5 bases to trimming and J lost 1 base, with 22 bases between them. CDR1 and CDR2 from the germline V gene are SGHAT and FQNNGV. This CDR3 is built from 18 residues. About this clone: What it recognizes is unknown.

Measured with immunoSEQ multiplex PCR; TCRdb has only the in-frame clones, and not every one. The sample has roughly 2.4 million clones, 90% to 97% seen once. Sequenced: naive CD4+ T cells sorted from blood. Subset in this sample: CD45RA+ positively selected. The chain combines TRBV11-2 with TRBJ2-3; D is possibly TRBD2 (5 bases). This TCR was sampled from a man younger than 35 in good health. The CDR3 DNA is TGTGCCAGCAGCCCTCAACCCTCGGTTCGCGGGCGCACAGATACGCAGTATTTT. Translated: CASSPQPSVRGRTDTQYF. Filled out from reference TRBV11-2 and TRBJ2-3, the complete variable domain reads EAGVAQSPRYKIIEKRQSVAFWCNPISGHATLYWYQQILGQGPKLLIQFQNNGVVDDSQLPKDRFSAERLKGVDSTLKIQPAKLEDSAVYLCASSPQPSVRGRTDTQYFGPGTRLTVL.